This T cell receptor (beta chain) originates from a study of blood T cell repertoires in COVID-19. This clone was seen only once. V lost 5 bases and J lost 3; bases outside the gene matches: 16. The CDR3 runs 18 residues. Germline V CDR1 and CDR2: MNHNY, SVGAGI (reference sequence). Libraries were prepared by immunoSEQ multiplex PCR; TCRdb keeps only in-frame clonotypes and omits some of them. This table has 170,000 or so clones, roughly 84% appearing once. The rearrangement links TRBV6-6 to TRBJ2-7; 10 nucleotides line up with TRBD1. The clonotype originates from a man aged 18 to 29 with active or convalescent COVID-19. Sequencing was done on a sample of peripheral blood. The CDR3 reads CASSRTRPTGGAYYEQYF. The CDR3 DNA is TGTGCCAGCAGTCGAACCCGCCCGACAGGGGGCGCTTACTACGAGCAGTACTTC.